This T cell receptor (beta chain) was obtained from a study of PD-L1 blockade in urothelial cancer. Time point defined: pretreatment peripheral blood. Sequencing used immunoSEQ multiplex PCR; TCRdb keeps in-frame clones, though not all of them. The profile covers fewer than 85,000 clones, with about four fifths appearing a single time and 9.2% taken by the ten largest. From germline, CDR1 is MNHEY and CDR2 SMNVEV (reference sequence). This CDR3 has 14 amino acids. Trimming removed 5 bases from V and 2 bases from J; junction bases left unmatched: 5. This chain links TRBV27 with TRBJ2-7; TRBD1 matches at 8 bases. The specimen was PBMCs, collected around atezolizumab (anti-PD-L1) treatment. The TCR originated in a woman in her sixties or seventies with urothelial cancer. CDR3: CASSTGGWAYEQYF. The CDR3 region has the DNA TGTGCCAGCAGTACAGGGGGTTGGGCCTACGAGCAGTACTTC.